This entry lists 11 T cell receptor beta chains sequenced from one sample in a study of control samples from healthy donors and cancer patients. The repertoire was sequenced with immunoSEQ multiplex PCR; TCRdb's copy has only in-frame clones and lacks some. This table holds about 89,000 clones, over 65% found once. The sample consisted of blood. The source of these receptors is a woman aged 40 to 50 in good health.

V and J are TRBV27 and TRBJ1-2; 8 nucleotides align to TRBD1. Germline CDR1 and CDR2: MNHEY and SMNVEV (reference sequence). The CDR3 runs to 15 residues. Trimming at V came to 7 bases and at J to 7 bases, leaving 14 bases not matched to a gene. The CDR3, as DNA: TGTGCCAGCACCCGGAACACTGACAGGGGTTCTGGCTACACCTTC. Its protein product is CASTRNTDRGSGYTF.

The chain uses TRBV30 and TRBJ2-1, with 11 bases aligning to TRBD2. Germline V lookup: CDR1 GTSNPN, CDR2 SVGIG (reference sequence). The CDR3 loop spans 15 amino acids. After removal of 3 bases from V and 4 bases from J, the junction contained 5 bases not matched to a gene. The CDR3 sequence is CAWSRLAGRYNEQFF. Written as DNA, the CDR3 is TGTGCCTGGAGCCGACTAGCGGGGCGGTACAATGAGCAGTTCTTC.

CDR3: CASSFGGTGELFF. Here the CDR3 DNA reads TGTGCCAGCAGCTTTGGGGGGACCGGGGAGCTGTTTTTT. The rearrangement uses TRBV7-2 and TRBJ2-2; TRBD2 might be the D (6 bases). Germline lookup yields CDR1 SGHTA and CDR2 FQGNSA. This CDR3 region has 13 residues. V was pared by 3 bases and J by 5 bases, with 7 bases between.

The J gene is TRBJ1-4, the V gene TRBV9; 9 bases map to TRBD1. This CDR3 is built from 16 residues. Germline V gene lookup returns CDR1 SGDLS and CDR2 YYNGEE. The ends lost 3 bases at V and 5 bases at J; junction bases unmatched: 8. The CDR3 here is CASSAQDRGENEKLFF. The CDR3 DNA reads TGTGCCAGCAGCGCCCAAGACAGGGGGGAAAATGAAAAACTGTTTTTT.

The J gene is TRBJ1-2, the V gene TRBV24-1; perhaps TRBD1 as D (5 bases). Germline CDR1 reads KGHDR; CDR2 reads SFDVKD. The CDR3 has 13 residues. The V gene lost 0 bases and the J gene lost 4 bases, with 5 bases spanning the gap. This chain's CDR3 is CATSDLGGYGYTF. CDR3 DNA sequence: TGTGCCACCAGTGATTTGGGGGGCTATGGCTACACCTTC.

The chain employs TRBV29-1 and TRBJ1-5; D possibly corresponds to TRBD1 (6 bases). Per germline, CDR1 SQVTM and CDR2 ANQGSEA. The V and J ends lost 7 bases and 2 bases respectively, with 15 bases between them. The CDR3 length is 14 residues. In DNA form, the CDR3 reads TGCAGCGCAGCCACAGGGTTTGGCAATCAGCCCCAGCATTTT. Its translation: CSAATGFGNQPQHF.

Written as DNA, the CDR3 is TGCGCCAGCAGTTTAGGGTTTCGAGGGACCCAGCATTTT. This translates into CASSLGFRGTQHF. The rearrangement uses TRBV10-2 and TRBJ1-5; D is undetermined. The CDR3 consists of 13 residues. In germline, CDR1 is WSHSY, CDR2 SAAADI. Trimming took 5 bases from V and 11 from J, leaving 16 bases between them.

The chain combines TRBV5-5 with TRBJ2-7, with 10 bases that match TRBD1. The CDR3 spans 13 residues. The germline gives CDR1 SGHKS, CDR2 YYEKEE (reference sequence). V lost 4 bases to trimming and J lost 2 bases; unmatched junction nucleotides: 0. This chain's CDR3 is CASSDRGPYEQYF. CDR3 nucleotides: TGTGCCAGCAGCGACAGGGGGCCCTACGAGCAGTACTTC.

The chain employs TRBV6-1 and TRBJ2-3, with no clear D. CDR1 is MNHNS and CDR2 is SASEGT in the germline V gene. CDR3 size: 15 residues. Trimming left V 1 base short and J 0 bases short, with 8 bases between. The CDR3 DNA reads TGTGCCAGCAGTGAAGTGGATCTTAGCACAGATACGCAGTATTTT. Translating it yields CASSEVDLSTDTQYF.

The CDR3 here is CASSVVGQGGAGELFF. As DNA, the CDR3 is TGTGCCAGCAGCGTAGTAGGACAGGGAGGCGCCGGGGAGCTGTTTTTT. The V gene is TRBV9, the J gene TRBJ2-2; TRBD1 agrees at 8 bases. After removal of 0 bases from V and 6 bases from J, the junction contained 7 bases not matched to a gene. The CDR3 length is 16 residues. CDR1 and CDR2 (germline): SGDLS, YYNGEE.

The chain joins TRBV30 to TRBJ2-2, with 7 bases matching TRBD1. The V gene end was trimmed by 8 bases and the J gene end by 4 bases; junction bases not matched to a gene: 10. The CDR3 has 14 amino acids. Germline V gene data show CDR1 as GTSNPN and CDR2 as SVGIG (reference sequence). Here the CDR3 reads CAGDRGQPTGELFF. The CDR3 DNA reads TGTGCCGGAGATCGGGGACAGCCCACCGGGGAGCTGTTTTTT.